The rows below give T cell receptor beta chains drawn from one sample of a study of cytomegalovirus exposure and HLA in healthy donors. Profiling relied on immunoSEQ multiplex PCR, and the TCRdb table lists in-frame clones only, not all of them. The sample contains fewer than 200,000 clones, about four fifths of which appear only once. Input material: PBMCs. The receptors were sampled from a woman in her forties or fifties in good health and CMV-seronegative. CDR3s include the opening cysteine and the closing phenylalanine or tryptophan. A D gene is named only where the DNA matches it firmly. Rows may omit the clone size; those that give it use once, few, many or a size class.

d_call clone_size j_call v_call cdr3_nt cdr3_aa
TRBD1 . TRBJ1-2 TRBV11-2 TGTGCCAGCAGCTCGCCGAAAAACAGGGGGCTTAACTATGGCTACACCTTC CASSSPKNRGLNYGYTF
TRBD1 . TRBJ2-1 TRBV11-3 TGTGCCAGCAGCTTAGGGGGACAGGTCTACAATGAGCAGTTCTTC CASSLGGQVYNEQFF
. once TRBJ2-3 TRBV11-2 TGTGCCAGCTTAAGCGGCACAGATACGCAGTATTTT CASLSGTDTQYF
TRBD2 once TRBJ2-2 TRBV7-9 TGTGCCAGCAGCCGGACTAGCGATAACACCGGGGAGCTGTTTTTT CASSRTSDNTGELFF
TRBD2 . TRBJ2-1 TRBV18 TGTGCCAGCTCACCACCCCTGCGGGAGGGCCTGAAGCTCTACAATGAGCAGTTCTTC CASSPPLREGLKLYNEQFF
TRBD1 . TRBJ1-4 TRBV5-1 TGCGCCAGCAGCACCGGGACAGGGTCGACTAATGAAAAACTGTTTTTT CASSTGTGSTNEKLFF
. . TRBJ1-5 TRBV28 TGTGCCAGCGGGACACTAAGTCAGCCCCAGCATTTT CASGTLSQPQHF
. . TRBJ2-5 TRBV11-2 TGTGCCAGCAGCCGAATAGCGTGGAGGCAAGAGACCCAGTACTTC CASSRIAWRQETQYF
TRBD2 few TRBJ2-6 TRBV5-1 TGCGCCAGCAGCGGCGGGGGGAATGGGGCCAACGTCCTGACTTTC CASSGGGNGANVLTF
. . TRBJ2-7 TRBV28 TGTGCCAGCAGTACAGCTGGGCAGCAGTACTTC CASSTAGQQYF
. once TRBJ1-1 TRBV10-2 TGCGCCAGCAGTGACTCCGAGTCGTCGGCTTTCTTT CASSDSESSAFF
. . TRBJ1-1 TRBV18 TGTGCCAGCTCACCGTTCGCGGAGAACACTGAAGCTTTCTTT CASSPFAENTEAFF
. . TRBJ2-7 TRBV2 TGTGCCAGCAGTGAAAGCGGTCTGGGGGAGCAGTACTTC CASSESGLGEQYF
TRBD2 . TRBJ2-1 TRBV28 TGTGCCAGCAGCCGCACTAGCGGCAATGAGCAGTTCTTC CASSRTSGNEQFF
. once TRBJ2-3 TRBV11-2 TGTGCCAGCAGCTTAGAATATGGGCTATCTAGCACAGATACGCAGTATTTT CASSLEYGLSSTDTQYF